Below are 9 T cell receptor beta chains sequenced from a single sample in a study of T cells in Graves' hyperthyroidism and ophthalmopathy. There were TCR beta CDR3 regions amplified from RNA transcripts. HTBI primers were the set used in a first-round RT-PCR of the TCR CDR3. MiXCR, applied by TCRdb to the multiplex PCR reads, yields one record per CDR3 protein. The repertoire has 500,000 to 750,000 distinct CDR3 sequences, more than 45% of them found once; the top ten carry about 8.3%. The sequencing input was peripheral blood or thyroid tissue (not recorded which). Receptors were obtained from a woman under 30 with Graves' hyperthyroidism.

This clonotype came up many times. The chain links TRBV6-1 to TRBJ1-1; the match to TRBD1 covers 7 bases. Trimming removed 4 bases from V and 2 bases from J; junction bases left unmatched: 7. This CDR3 comprises 15 residues. CDR1 is MNHNS, CDR2 SASEGT, per germline. The CDR3 coding sequence is TGTGCCAGCAGTGGATGGACAGGAGATAACACTGAAGCTTTCTTT. Protein product: CASSGWTGDNTEAFF.

The chain couples TRBV15 to TRBJ2-5; 7 bases map to TRBD1. The CDR3 totals 14 residues. Losses at the gene ends were 1 base for V and 5 bases for J; bases not matched to a gene: 4. Germline V lookup: CDR1 LNHNV, CDR2 YYDKDF (reference sequence). CDR3 amino acids: CATSRGQGEETQYF. CDR3 nucleotide sequence: TGTGCCACCAGCAGAGGACAGGGCGAGGAGACCCAGTACTTC.

Many counts were recorded for this clonotype. The chain combines TRBV6-2 or TRBV6-3 with TRBJ1-2; D is possibly TRBD1 (6 bases). The V end was cut by 6 bases, the J end by 3 bases, with 11 bases between. Germline V gene sequence: CDR1 MNHEY, CDR2 SVGEGT. CDR3 size: 13 residues. This CDR3 is CASSSTGDYGYTF. CDR3 bases: TGTGCCAGCAGCTCGACAGGCGACTATGGCTACACCTTC.

As concerns this clonotype: The CDR3 does not end in the conserved phenylalanine or tryptophan, so this is likely a read error. The chain combines TRBV4-1 with TRBJ1-6; the D gene is possibly TRBD1 (6 bases). The ends were cut back, 4 bases at V and 7 bases at J, with 14 bases in the middle. Looked up from germline, CDR1 is MGHRA and CDR2 is YSYEKL. The length of the CDR3 is 15 residues. The CDR3 bases are TGCGCCAGCAGCCTTGGACAGACCAGCAATTCACCCCTCCACTCT. It yields the protein CASSLGQTSNSPLHS.

This clonotype was seen just once. V is TRBV20-1 and J is TRBJ2-1, with TRBD2 matching 7 bases. With 3 bases clipped from V and 5 bases from J, the junction kept 16 bases outside the gene matches. Per the germline V gene, CDR1 is DFQATT and CDR2 is SNEGSKA (reference sequence). CDR3 length equals 17 residues. CDR3 DNA: TGCAGTGCTAGCCCTCCGTTCCCTAGCGGAAGCAACAATGAGCAGTTCTTC. Translation: CSASPPFPSGSNNEQFF.

This chain uses TRBV24-1 with TRBJ1-5, with a tentative D call TRBD1 (6 bases). The germline V gene encodes CDR1 KGHDR and CDR2 SFDVKD. The CDR3 extends over 16 amino acids. V dropped 3 bases and J dropped 6 bases, with 17 bases sitting between them. The CDR3 DNA sequence: TGTGCCACCAGTGATGGGGGGAGGGGGACGGCTCAGCCCCAGCATTTT. Translating gives CATSDGGRGTAQPQHF.

This sequence joins TRBV13 and TRBJ2-1; 9 bases agree with TRBD2. The junction had 9 bases not matched to a gene; V was cut back by 4 bases and J by 5 bases. This CDR3 comprises 16 residues. Germline CDR1 PRHDT, CDR2 FYEKMQ (reference sequence). DNA of the CDR3: TGTGCCAGCAGCTCAGAAGGGTCTAGCGGGGACAATGAGCAGTTCTTC. Protein: CASSSEGSSGDNEQFF.

This clonotype was seen a handful of times. The chain is built from TRBV7-7 and TRBJ2-3; D is unclear. The germline V and J ends were trimmed by 1 base and 4 bases, with 6 bases remaining between them. Germline values: CDR1 SSHAT, CDR2 FNYEAQ (reference sequence). The CDR3 is made up of 13 amino acids. In DNA, the CDR3 is TGTGCCAGCAGCTTAGGGGAAGCAGATACGCAGTATTTT. It codes for CASSLGEADTQYF.

The chain combines TRBV6-5 with TRBJ1-5; weak D call: TRBD1 (6 bases). V lost 10 bases and J 11 bases, leaving 24 bases between the germline ends. The CDR3 is 14 amino acids. CDR1 and CDR2 (germline): MNHEY, SVGAGI. The CDR3 sequence is CATAGLAGQETQHF. CDR3 nucleotides: TGTGCCACCGCCGGACTAGCGGGACAAGAGACCCAGCATTTT.